The T cell receptor (beta chain) under discussion was sequenced for a study of blood T cell repertoires in COVID-19 (dated by TCRdb to 2020 to 2021). The study in broad terms: Collaborator samples came from the United States, Italy and Spain and covered acute and convalescent phases of COVID-19. The prospective study material was composed of cDNA or gDNA derived from T cells, B-cell-depleted T cells, or PBMCs. The dataset comprised deeply sampled blood TCRbeta repertoires from subjects exposed to, actively infected with, or recovered from COVID-19. The repertoires were made available in a free public database intended to serve as a resource for research on the immune response to SARS-CoV-2. The samples were drawn from two sources: the first 160 participants of the ongoing ImmuneRACE study, and 1,000 to 1,500 subjects contributed by 6 global collaborators. Nearly every sample came with metadata listing a de-identified subject ID, COVID-19 status, age in years and sex. Where available, HLA class I and class II types were taken from metadata supplied by the sample provider and were not determined by assay-based typing. Beyond this particular receptor, the publication reports: The quantity of clinical and demographic metadata differed by source and by participant and was supplied without curation.

Whole blood was collected in K2EDTA tubes by collaborating institutions according to the institutions' own protocols. For TCRbeta analysis, collaborators shipped samples in one of three forms: frozen whole blood, isolated PBMCs, or DNA extracted from either of those sample types. The V end loses 0 bases and the J end loses 3 bases, and a stretch of 15 bases separates them. The CDR3 numbers 16 residues from cysteine through phenylalanine. The entry retains the CDR3 DNA only, 48 bases that are in frame from base 1. In the germline V gene (reference sequence), CDR1 corresponds to MNHEY and CDR2 to SMNVEV. TCRbeta CDR3 regions were amplified from genomic DNA using the immunoSEQ Assay, a bias-controlled multiplex PCR. Concerning the study's data processing: The number of nucleated cells in each sample was estimated from the amplification of reference gene primers within the assay. To quantify the absolute abundance of each unique TCRbeta CDR3 rearrangement, sequence reads were collapsed and filtered. For each sample, productive Simpson clonality was calculated by taking the square root of Simpson's diversity index across productive rearrangements. As stored in TCRdb, this immuneACCESS dataset retains in-frame rearrangements with V and J assigned. A fraction of the clones does not appear; measured against another copy, unresolved V genes explain less than half of the discrepancy, and the remainder lacks a known reason. V and J calls and clone size are copied from that table; D and trimming were computed from the DNA. The sample yields under 100,000 clones; under 90% were counted once. 12% of the sample rests with the top ten.

Concerning this clone itself: There is no known antigen for this receptor. No per-base quality is available; no much larger clone lies one base away.

This receptor was taken from a woman between 40 and 50 years old with active or convalescent COVID-19. Sequencing was done on a sample of peripheral blood. Recombination joined TRBV27 with TRBJ2-7; the D region possibly corresponds to TRBD1 (5 bases align). The CDR3 corresponds to CASSLSGRVPGYEQYF. The nucleotide sequence is given as TGTGCCAGCAGTTTATCCGGCAGGGTACCAGGCTACGAGCAGTACTTC.